The rows below give T cell receptor beta chains drawn from one sample of a study of shared clonotypes between healthy human individuals. The repertoire was sequenced with immunoSEQ multiplex PCR; TCRdb's copy has only in-frame clones and lacks some. The table lists about half a million clones, around 73% of them singletons. Sequenced input: PBMCs. The receptors were gathered from a woman between 40 and 50 years old in good health. Some clones in this sample may be carry-over from other donors' samples. The CDR3 runs from the conserved cysteine through the conserved F or W. The D gene is left open where the match is weak. Clone size is given for some rows only: seen once, a few or many times, or a class if the clone is expanded.

D gene	J gene	clone size	V gene	CDR3 protein	CDR3 DNA
TRBD1	TRBJ1-2	.	TRBV2	CASTQRGQGTNYGYTF	TGTGCCAGCACCCAACGAGGACAGGGGACTAACTATGGCTACACCTTC
TRBD2	TRBJ2-7	.	TRBV28	CATQGGGLPYEQYF	TGTGCCACCCAGGGCGGGGGTCTCCCCTACGAGCAGTACTTC
TRBD2	TRBJ2-7	.	TRBV7-2	CASSDVTSGSYEQYF	TGTGCCAGCAGTGACGTCACTAGCGGCTCCTACGAGCAGTACTTC
.	TRBJ2-1	.	TRBV18	CASSIQVSAEHFF	TGTGCCAGCTCAATACAGGTCAGTGCTGAGCATTTCTTC
TRBD1	TRBJ1-2	.	TRBV18	CASSPDRGYYGYTF	TGTGCCAGCTCACCGGACAGGGGGTACTATGGCTACACCTTC
.	TRBJ2-2	.	TRBV27	CASSLQGPNTGELFF	TGTGCCAGCAGTTTACAGGGACCGAACACCGGGGAGCTGTTTTTT
.	TRBJ2-5	.	TRBV7-2	CARDSPKETQYF	TGTGCCAGGGACAGCCCAAAAGAGACCCAGTACTTC
.	TRBJ2-4	.	TRBV19	CASSTPGVENIQYF	TGTGCCAGTAGTACCCCGGGAGTAGAAAACATTCAGTACTTC
TRBD2	TRBJ2-3	.	TRBV18	CASSPIGSGRTDTQYF	TGTGCCAGCTCACCCATTGGGAGCGGGAGGACAGATACGCAGTATTTT
.	TRBJ1-2	.	TRBV5-6	CASSVGPNYGYTF	TGTGCCAGCAGCGTGGGACCCAACTATGGCTACACCTTC
.	TRBJ1-2	.	TRBV5-5	CASSFDRNYGYTF	TGTGCCAGCAGCTTTGACAGAAACTATGGCTACACCTTC
TRBD1	TRBJ1-5	few	TRBV19	CASSSQGGQPQHF	TGTGCCAGTAGTTCACAGGGGGGACAGCCCCAGCATTTT
.	TRBJ2-6	.	TRBV9	CASSVAWGSGANVLTF	TGTGCCAGCAGCGTAGCTTGGGGTAGTGGGGCCAACGTCCTGACTTTC
.	TRBJ2-7	.	TRBV28	CASSLGDISYEQYF	TGTGCCAGCAGTTTAGGGGATATTTCCTACGAGCAGTACTTC
TRBD2	TRBJ2-1	.	TRBV6-5	CASSYSRLAGEGEQFF	TGTGCCAGCAGTTACTCGAGACTAGCGGGAGAGGGTGAGCAGTTCTTC
.	TRBJ1-1	once	TRBV7-2	CASSFASLGNTEAFF	TGTGCCAGCAGCTTTGCGAGTTTAGGGAACACTGAAGCTTTCTTT
.	TRBJ2-7	once	TRBV6-5	CASSYQGVGYEQYF	TGTGCCAGCAGTTACCAGGGTGTGGGCTACGAGCAGTACTTC
.	TRBJ2-3	.	TRBV7-3	CASSLGLALSTDTQYF	TGTGCCAGCAGCCTCGGGCTAGCGTTGAGCACAGATACGCAGTATTTT
.	TRBJ2-3	.	TRBV5-1	CASSQAAGTDTQYF	TGCGCCAGCAGCCAGGCAGCGGGCACAGATACGCAGTATTTT
.	TRBJ2-7	.	TRBV7-2	CASSLTRAEQYF	TGTGCCAGCAGCTTAACCAGGGCCGAGCAGTACTTC
TRBD2	TRBJ2-1	.	TRBV14	CASSQTPTSGRYNEQFF	TGTGCCAGCAGCCAAACCCCGACTAGCGGGAGATACAATGAGCAGTTCTTC
.	TRBJ2-7	.	TRBV11-3	CASSLWERRVYEQYF	TGTGCCAGCAGCTTATGGGAGAGAAGGGTCTACGAGCAGTACTTC
TRBD2	TRBJ2-1	.	TRBV7-3	CASSPTSGSAGNEQFF	TGTGCCAGCAGCCCGACTAGCGGGAGTGCAGGCAATGAGCAGTTCTTC
.	TRBJ2-7	.	TRBV5-4	CASSLKVQTYEQYF	TGTGCCAGCAGCTTGAAGGTTCAGACCTACGAGCAGTACTTC
.	TRBJ1-4	.	TRBV30	CAWSVLRIARGNEKLFF	TGTGCCTGGAGTGTTCTCCGAATAGCCCGTGGTAATGAAAAACTGTTTTTT
.	TRBJ1-6	.	TRBV18	CASSPEAQGSPLHF	TGTGCCAGCTCACCGGAAGCACAAGGGTCACCCCTCCACTTT